This TCR beta chain was identified in a study of T cells in Graves' hyperthyroidism and ophthalmopathy. Regarding the study as a whole: The blood repertoire included most of the expanded thyroid clonotypes above 0.001.

V lost 4 bases to trimming and J lost 2 bases, with 17 bases between them. The CDR3 has 16 residues. Germline V gives CDR1 KGHSH, CDR2 LQKENI. A lack of ophthalmopathy progression within 18 months defined stable Graves' hyperthyroidism. Amplification of TCR beta CDR3 regions used RNA as the template. The TCR CDR3 was amplified in a first-round RT-PCR using the HTBI primer set. TCRdb re-called the multiplex PCR reads with MiXCR, one entry per CDR3 protein. Of about 360,000 distinct CDR3 sequences listed, about 12% are singletons. At least ten counts were recorded for this clonotype. Its antigen is as yet unknown.

Sequencing was done on a sample of blood. V gene TRBV18 combines with J gene TRBJ2-5, with D unclear. The receptor's source is a woman between 18 and 30 years old with Graves' hyperthyroidism. The CDR3 is CASSLQGRQSQETQYF. CDR3 DNA: TGTGCCAGCTCACTTCAAGGTCGTCAAAGTCAAGAGACCCAGTACTTC.